This record covers a single T cell receptor (beta chain). Its antigen is unknown. The data derive from a study of regulatory T cells in long-lasting Graves disease. Study outcomes and limitations: Thyroid tissue went unstudied; only peripheral blood was examined. Persistent Graves' patients showed less TCR diversity than newly diagnosed patients showed. Possibly, too few samples lowered accuracy. When disease was persistent, TRBV28, TRBJ1-2 and TRBJ2-5 were the favored segments.

Trimming left V 5 bases short and J 0 bases short, with 8 bases between. CDR3 length: 13 amino acids. From germline, CDR1 is SEHNR and CDR2 FQNEAQ (reference sequence). Arm-PCR of CDR3 regions and iRepertoire HTBI primers were used to build TCR beta libraries. MiXCR, applied by TCRdb to the multiplex PCR reads, yields one record per CDR3 protein. The sample includes 400,000 to 500,000 distinct CDR3 sequences, roughly 21% of them seen just once. Time point reported: persistent/refractory GD, antithyroid drugs over 5 years with positive TRAb. From PBMCs, RNA was extracted and then used to make the TCR library.

The TCR sequence derives from a female donor with Graves disease. The chain carries TRBV7-9 and TRBJ2-7; D perhaps matches TRBD1 (6 bases). Sequencing was performed on peripheral blood mononuclear cells (PBMCs), taken when the disease was refractory, from a patient treated with antithyroid drugs. The CDR3 spells CASSRGFSYEQYF. Here the CDR3 DNA reads TGTGCCAGCAGCAGGGGGTTCTCCTACGAGCAGTACTTC.